The clone carrying this TCR beta chain was observed a single time. The data were obtained in a study of prognosis after radiotherapy for stage I lung cancer. Whole-study context: About 7 of the patients had squamous cell carcinoma tumors, while around eleven had adenocarcinoma tumors.

The CDR3 is 13 residues long. Trimming pared 3 bases from V and 5 bases from J, leaving 11 bases between. Germline loops: CDR1 DFQATT, CDR2 SNEGSKA (reference sequence). Genomic DNA yielded TCR beta CDR3, amplified by two-round multiplex PCR. The use of primers specific to each TRBV and TRBJ gene characterized first-round PCR. TCRdb fed the multiplex PCR reads into MiXCR, producing one record per CDR3 protein. The data show fewer than 20,000 distinct CDR3 sequences, with roughly 47% seen just once and roughly two fifths held by the top ten. The chain combines TRBV20-1 with TRBJ2-1; D is undetermined. Here the sequenced sample was PBMCs, taken before or after stereotactic body radiation therapy (not recorded which). The clonotype was recovered from a donor over 45 with non-small cell lung cancer. This CDR3 is CSASLLIDNEQFF. As DNA, the CDR3 is TGCAGTGCTAGCCTCCTGATAGACAATGAGCAGTTCTTC.